These 16 T cell receptor beta chains were all obtained from the same sample, sequenced in a study of tumor-infiltrating lymphocytes in localized non-small cell lung cancer. TCRdb's table, derived via immunoSEQ multiplex PCR, lists solely in-frame clones and lacks some. The repertoire includes more than 9,500 clones, approximately 80% of them detected once, and 10% to 15% sits in the top ten. Material: lung tumor tissue. These TCRs come from a human donor with non-small cell lung cancer.

The V gene is TRBV19, the J gene TRBJ1-1; D is unresolved. Trimming cost V 7 bases and J 0 bases, with 9 bases left between them. This CDR3 has 13 residues. CDR1 and CDR2 (germline): LNHDA, SQIVND (reference sequence). The CDR3 sequence is CASIDSLNTEAFF. Here the CDR3 DNA reads TGTGCCAGTATAGATAGTTTGAACACTGAAGCTTTCTTT.

This chain joins TRBV30 and TRBJ1-4; no reliable D call. The CDR3 has 12 residues. Germline CDR1 and CDR2: GTSNPN and SVGIG (reference sequence). V lost 2 bases and J 5 bases, leaving 6 bases between the germline ends. CDR3 residues: CAWSQSNEKLFF. The CDR3 DNA reads TGTGCCTGGAGTCAGTCAAATGAAAAACTGTTTTTT.

The chain recombines TRBV6-5 with TRBJ1-1; a possible D gene is TRBD1 (6 bases). Trimming cost V 6 bases and J 4 bases, with 15 bases left between them. CDR1 is MNHEY and CDR2 is SVGAGI in the germline V gene. The CDR3 totals 14 residues. The CDR3 DNA sequence: TGTGCCAGCAGCCTCCAGGGAGGGGGCACTGAAGCTTTCTTT. Amino acids: CASSLQGGGTEAFF.

The chain has TRBV19 and TRBJ1-2; 8 bases line up with TRBD1. Trimming removed 4 bases from V and 3 bases from J; junction bases left unmatched: 7. The CDR3 length is 15 residues. Germline lookup yields CDR1 LNHDA and CDR2 SQIVND (reference sequence). The CDR3 reads CASSRTGGRDYGYTF. CDR3 DNA: TGTGCCAGTAGTAGAACAGGGGGGAGAGACTATGGCTACACCTTC.

The V call is TRBV6-1, the J call TRBJ2-1; unclear D gene. Trimming removed 0 bases from V and 7 bases from J, with 10 bases in between. In germline, CDR1 is MNHNS, CDR2 SASEGT. The CDR3 is 14 residues long. CDR3 sequence: CASSEAVLRNEQFF. Here the CDR3 DNA reads TGTGCCAGCAGTGAAGCAGTACTCCGTAATGAGCAGTTCTTC.

The chain recombines TRBV30 with TRBJ2-3; 16 bases agree with TRBD2. CDR1 is GTSNPN and CDR2 is SVGIG in the germline V gene (reference sequence). The CDR3 runs to 21 residues. The trim removed 0 bases at V and 1 base at J, leaving 13 bases unmatched. CDR3 DNA: TGTGCCTGGAGTGTATGGGTGAAGGGACTAGCGGGGGGGCATGGCACAGATACGCAGTATTTT. As protein: CAWSVWVKGLAGGHGTDTQYF.

Only a few counts were recorded for this clone. The chain recombines TRBV27 with TRBJ2-7; 9 bases match TRBD1. In germline, CDR1 is MNHEY, CDR2 SMNVEV (reference sequence). The ends lost 4 bases at V and 3 bases at J; junction bases unmatched: 7. The CDR3 consists of 15 residues. CDR3 sequence (DNA): TGTGCCAGCAGTTCAGGACAGGGGACCCTCTACGAGCAGTACTTC. Protein: CASSSGQGTLYEQYF.

This chain joins TRBV29-1 and TRBJ2-1; 8 nucleotides align to TRBD1. Trimming removed 8 bases from V and 6 bases from J; junction bases left unmatched: 12. The V gene's germline CDR1 is SQVTM and CDR2 ANQGSEA. CDR3 length equals 14 residues. The CDR3: CSSDRGRVGNEQFF. CDR3 DNA sequence: TGCAGCAGTGACAGGGGCCGTGTGGGCAATGAGCAGTTCTTC.

The chain joins TRBV6-5 to TRBJ1-6, with D possibly being TRBD1 (6 bases). Per the germline V gene, CDR1 is MNHEY and CDR2 is SVGAGI. The CDR3 has 16 residues. Trimming shortened V by 2 bases and J by 9 bases, and 17 bases separated the two germline ends. CDR3 bases: TGTGCCAGCAGTTACCCACTACAGGGTAGAATTTCACCCCTCCACTTT. Amino acids: CASSYPLQGRISPLHF.

The chain combines TRBV27 with TRBJ2-5; D perhaps matches TRBD2 (6 bases). V lost 6 bases and J lost 7, with 18 bases in between. The CDR3 runs to 14 residues. CDR1 is MNHEY and CDR2 is SMNVEV in the germline V gene (reference sequence). CDR3 residues: CASRERWLARTQYF. The CDR3 DNA reads as TGTGCCAGCAGGGAGAGGTGGCTAGCGAGGACCCAGTACTTC.

V usage is TRBV6-1 and J usage is TRBJ2-7; D might be TRBD1 or TRBD2, each matching 6 bases. Germline lookup yields CDR1 MNHNS and CDR2 SASEGT. The CDR3 contains 13 residues. V was trimmed by 6 bases and J by 1 base, leaving 10 bases between them. CDR3 nucleotides: TGTGCCAGCAGGATAGGGGGGTCCTACGAGCAGTACTTC. Translated, it gives CASRIGGSYEQYF.

The rearrangement links TRBV4-2 to TRBJ1-3; 8 bases are a match to TRBD1. The CDR3 covers 16 residues. Trimming took 4 bases from V and 0 from J; bases not matched to a gene: 5. Germline V CDR1 and CDR2: LGHNA, YNFKEQ. CDR3 residues: CASSLRTGNSGNTIYF. The CDR3 DNA sequence: TGTGCCAGCAGCCTTCGGACAGGGAACTCTGGAAACACCATATATTTT.

The genes are TRBV5-4 and TRBJ1-2; 7 bases match TRBD1. Trimming cost V 5 bases and J 7 bases; bases outside gene matches: 14. CDR1 and CDR2 from the germline V gene are SGHNT and YYREEE (reference sequence). The CDR3 spans 15 residues. CDR3 sequence (DNA): TGTGCCAGCAGTCCACCCACTACAGGGGTCGCTGGCTACACCTTC. Its translation: CASSPPTTGVAGYTF. The entire variable domain, with the rest obtained from reference TRBV5-4 and TRBJ1-2, is as follows: ETGVTQSPTHLIKTRGQQVTLRCSSQSGHNTVSWYQQALGQGPQFIFQYYREEENGRGNFPPRFSGLQFPNYSSELNVNALELDDSALYLCASSPPTTGVAGYTFGSGTRLTVV.

The chain links TRBV7-9 to TRBJ1-2, with TRBD1 identical over 10 bases. The V gene's germline CDR1 is SEHNR and CDR2 FQNEAQ (reference sequence). V lost 2 bases to trimming and J lost 5 bases; unmatched junction nucleotides: 8. The CDR3 runs to 16 residues. In DNA form, the CDR3 reads TGTGCCAGCAGCTTAAACGGGGACAGGGGATTATATGGCTACACCTTC. Translated, it gives CASSLNGDRGLYGYTF.

The count of this clone is one. The chain carries TRBV5-8 and TRBJ1-1; D not resolved. CDR1 is SGHTS, CDR2 YDEGEE, per germline. Trimming left V 4 bases short and J 1 base short, with 5 bases between. The CDR3 runs to 12 residues. CDR3 sequence (DNA): TGTGCCAGCAGCCGGACGAACACTGAAGCTTTCTTT. It translates to CASSRTNTEAFF.

V usage is TRBV7-2 and J usage is TRBJ2-7, with 7 bases matching TRBD2. Germline V gives CDR1 SGHTA, CDR2 FQGNSA. The V gene end was trimmed by 5 bases and the J gene end by 0 bases; junction bases not matched to a gene: 10. CDR3 size: 16 residues. Written as DNA, the CDR3 is TGTGCCAGCAGCACCCAAAGCGGGAAAAGCTCCTACGAGCAGTACTTC. Translated, it gives CASSTQSGKSSYEQYF.